Listed here are 16 T cell receptor beta chains from one sample, sequenced in a study of sequential checkpoint blockade in melanoma. The treatment here: randomized to nivolumab then ipilimumab (arm A) or the reverse (arm B). Some clones are missing from TCRdb's copy, which holds only in-frame ones; the method was immunoSEQ multiplex PCR. The sample carries a few thousand clones, more than 15% recorded once. The input for sequencing was tumor tissue (inferred from file names), taken from a patient given nivolumab and ipilimumab in sequence. The source is a human donor with melanoma.

This clone was found many times. This chain links TRBV6-8 with TRBJ1-5; TRBD1 matches at 7 bases. V was pared by 0 bases and J by 6 bases, with 2 bases of the junction left unmatched. The CDR3 covers 14 residues. Germline assignment: CDR1 MNHGY and CDR2 SAAAGT. This CDR3 is CASSYSAGGQPQHF. In nucleotides, the CDR3 is TGTGCCAGCAGTTACTCGGCAGGGGGTCAGCCCCAGCATTTT.

This sequence joins TRBV5-1 and TRBJ1-1; no clear D. The length of the CDR3 is 14 residues. V lost 2 bases to trimming and J lost 1 base, with 9 bases between them. The germline V gene encodes CDR1 SGHRS and CDR2 YFSETQ. The CDR3, as DNA: TGCGCCAGCAGCTTTTTTGAAACGAACACTGAAGCTTTCTTT. Amino acid sequence: CASSFFETNTEAFF.

This chain joins TRBV6-8 and TRBJ2-7; a possible D gene is TRBD2 (6 bases). The length of the CDR3 is 14 residues. CDR1 and CDR2 from the germline V gene are MNHGY and SAAAGT. V gave up 6 bases and J gave up 2 bases, with 14 bases separating them. Here the CDR3 reads CASSTGTGTYEQYF. The CDR3 coding sequence is TGTGCCAGCAGCACCGGGACTGGGACCTACGAGCAGTACTTC.

V is TRBV18 and J is TRBJ2-7; no clear D. Germline CDR1 and CDR2: KGHSH and LQKENI. The CDR3 runs 16 residues. Trimming stripped 1 base from V and 0 bases from J, with 13 bases between. CDR3 loop: CASSPLPLGPSYEQYF. The CDR3 nucleotides read TGTGCCAGCTCACCACTTCCGCTAGGGCCCTCCTACGAGCAGTACTTC.

J is TRBJ2-3 and V is TRBV29-1; D perhaps matches TRBD2 (6 bases). The germline gives CDR1 SQVTM, CDR2 ANQGSEA. V was pared by 6 bases and J by 1 base, with 14 bases between. The CDR3 totals 14 residues. CDR3 region: CSVDGGAGTDTQYF. For the CDR3, the DNA is TGCAGCGTGGACGGGGGAGCTGGCACAGATACGCAGTATTTT.

The chain links TRBV23-1 to TRBJ2-7; D uncertain. TRBV23-1 is an ORF for which the function is uncertain. The ends were cut back, 6 bases at V and 0 bases at J, with 9 bases in the middle. CDR3 length: 13 amino acids. The DNA for the CDR3 is TGCGCCAGCAGGGATTTTAGCTCCTACGAGCAGTACTTC. It encodes CASRDFSSYEQYF.

This clone was detected many times. The rearrangement links TRBV7-2 to TRBJ1-1; the D gene is possibly TRBD1 (6 bases). The CDR3 consists of 13 residues. Trimming removed 6 bases from V and 4 bases from J, with 12 bases in between. CDR1 and CDR2 (germline): SGHTA, FQGNSA. CDR3 nucleotide sequence: TGTGCCAGCAGACGTACAGGGATCACTGAAGCTTTCTTT. This encodes CASRRTGITEAFF. The full variable domain, its missing parts supplied by reference TRBV7-2 and TRBJ1-1, is GAGVSQSPSNKVTEKGKDVELRCDPISGHTALYWYRQSLGQGLEFLIYFQGNSAPDKSGLPSDRFSAERTGGSVSTLTIQRTQQEDSAVYLCASRRTGITEAFFGQGTRLTVV.

This clone appeared a few times. This rearrangement joins TRBV29-1 to TRBJ1-4; 8 nucleotides match TRBD1. Germline-derived CDR1 and CDR2 are SQVTM and ANQGSEA. After removal of 6 bases from V and 5 bases from J, the junction contained 2 bases not matched to a gene. CDR3 length: 12 residues. The CDR3, as DNA: TGCAGCGTCAGGACAGGGAATGAAAAACTGTTTTTT. It codes for CSVRTGNEKLFF.

This clone was picked up a small number of times. The J gene is TRBJ2-2, the V gene TRBV6-8, with 8 bases matching TRBD2. CDR3 length equals 13 residues. Germline trimming cut 10 bases from V and 3 bases from J; bases unmatched to any gene: 4. CDR1 and CDR2 (germline): MNHGY, SAAAGT. The CDR3 sequence: CATGGADTGELFF. The CDR3 coding sequence is TGTGCCACCGGGGGGGCCGACACCGGGGAGCTGTTTTTT.

In this sample, this clone turned up a few times. The chain links TRBV6-8 to TRBJ2-3; D not resolved. The CDR3 contains 14 residues. The V gene lost 9 bases and the J gene lost 3 bases, with 16 bases spanning the gap. In germline, CDR1 is MNHGY, CDR2 SAAAGT. The CDR3 bases are TGTGCCAGTGAGACCCGAGCGAAAACAGATACGCAGTATTTT. Its protein product is CASETRAKTDTQYF.

This clone came up many times. The chain employs TRBV11-3 and TRBJ2-5; D might be TRBD2 (6 bases). Germline V gene sequence: CDR1 SGHNT, CDR2 YENEEA. The CDR3 loop spans 15 amino acids. V was clipped by 0 bases and J by 2 bases, with 10 bases between them. In DNA form, the CDR3 reads TGTGCCAGCAGCTTAGAGTGGGGGGTTCAAGAGACCCAGTACTTC. It translates to CASSLEWGVQETQYF.

The V call is TRBV28, the J call TRBJ1-2; D is ambiguous. CDR3 length: 13 residues. CDR1 MDHEN and CDR2 SYDVKM come from the germline V gene. Trimming pared 6 bases from V and 3 bases from J, leaving 11 bases between. The CDR3, as DNA: TGTGCCAGCAGCGCAGGCGGATACTATGGCTACACCTTC. Its protein product is CASSAGGYYGYTF.

This rearrangement joins TRBV30 to TRBJ2-5; D may be TRBD1 (6 bases). Trimming pared 5 bases from V and 5 bases from J, leaving 24 bases between. CDR3 length: 16 residues. CDR1 is GTSNPN, CDR2 SVGIG, per germline (reference sequence). CDR3 nucleotide sequence: TGTGCCTGGGGTACAGGGCTTTTTGGACCCCGGGAGACCCAGTACTTC. It yields the protein CAWGTGLFGPRETQYF.

This clone was observed a few times. This sequence joins TRBV28 and TRBJ1-2, with a tentative D call TRBD1 (6 bases). V gave up 9 bases and J gave up 8 bases, with 22 bases separating them. The CDR3 covers 14 residues. CDR1 MDHEN and CDR2 SYDVKM come from the germline V gene. The CDR3 bases are TGTGCCAGTGAACCCCCGGGGGGCGGTGGCGGCTACACCTTC. It is translated as CASEPPGGGGGYTF.

Many counts were recorded for this clone. The chain employs TRBV9 and TRBJ2-2; 9 bases match TRBD2. The junction had 15 bases not matched to a gene; V was cut back by 3 bases and J by 6 bases. CDR1 is SGDLS and CDR2 is YYNGEE in the germline V gene. This CDR3 is built from 18 residues. The CDR3 DNA sequence: TGTGCCAGCAGCGAGGCTCGGGGGCTAGCGGGGCAGTCCGGGGAGCTGTTTTTT. It is translated as CASSEARGLAGQSGELFF.

In this sample, this clone turned up many times. The chain joins TRBV11-3 to TRBJ2-5, with 11 bases matching TRBD2. Germline CDR1 SGHNT, CDR2 YENEEA. The CDR3 totals 17 residues. The V and J ends lost 2 bases and 3 bases, in that order; junction bases with no gene match: 8. CDR3 protein: CASSLRESSGGEETQYF. Written as DNA, the CDR3 is TGTGCCAGCAGCTTAAGGGAGAGTAGCGGGGGGGAAGAGACCCAGTACTTC.